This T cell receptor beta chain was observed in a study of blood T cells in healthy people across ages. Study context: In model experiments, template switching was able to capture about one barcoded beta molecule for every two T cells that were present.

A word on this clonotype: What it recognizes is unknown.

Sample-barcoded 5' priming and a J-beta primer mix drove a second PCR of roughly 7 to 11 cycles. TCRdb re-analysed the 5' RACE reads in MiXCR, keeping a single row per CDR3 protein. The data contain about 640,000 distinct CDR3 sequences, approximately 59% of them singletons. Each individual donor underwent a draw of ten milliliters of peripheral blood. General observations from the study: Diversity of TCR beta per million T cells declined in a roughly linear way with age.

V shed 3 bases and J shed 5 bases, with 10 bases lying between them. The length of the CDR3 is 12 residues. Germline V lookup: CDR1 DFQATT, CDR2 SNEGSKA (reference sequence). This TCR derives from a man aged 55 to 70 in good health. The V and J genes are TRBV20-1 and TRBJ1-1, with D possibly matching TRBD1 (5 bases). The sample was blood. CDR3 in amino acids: CSARQGETEAFF. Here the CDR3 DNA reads TGCAGTGCTAGGCAGGGAGAGACTGAAGCTTTCTTT.